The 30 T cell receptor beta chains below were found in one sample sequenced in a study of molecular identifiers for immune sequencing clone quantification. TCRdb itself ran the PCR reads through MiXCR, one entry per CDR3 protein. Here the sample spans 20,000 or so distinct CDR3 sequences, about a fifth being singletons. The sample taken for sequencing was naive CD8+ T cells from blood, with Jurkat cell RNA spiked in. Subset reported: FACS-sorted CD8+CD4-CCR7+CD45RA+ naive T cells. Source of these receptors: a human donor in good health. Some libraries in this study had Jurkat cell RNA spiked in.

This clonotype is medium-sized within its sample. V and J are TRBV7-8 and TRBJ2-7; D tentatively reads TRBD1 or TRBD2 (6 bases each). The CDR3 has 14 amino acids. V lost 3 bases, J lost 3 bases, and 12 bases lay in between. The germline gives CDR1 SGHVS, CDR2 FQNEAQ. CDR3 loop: CASSFGGLGYEQYF. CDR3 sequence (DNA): TGTGCCAGCAGCTTTGGGGGGCTCGGCTACGAGCAGTACTTC.

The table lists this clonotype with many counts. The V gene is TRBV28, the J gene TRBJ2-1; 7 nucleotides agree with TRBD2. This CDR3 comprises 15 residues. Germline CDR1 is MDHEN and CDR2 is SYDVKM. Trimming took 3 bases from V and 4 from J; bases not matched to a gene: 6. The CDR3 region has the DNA TGTGCCAGCAGTTTTAGGCCTAGCGGATACAATGAGCAGTTCTTC. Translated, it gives CASSFRPSGYNEQFF.

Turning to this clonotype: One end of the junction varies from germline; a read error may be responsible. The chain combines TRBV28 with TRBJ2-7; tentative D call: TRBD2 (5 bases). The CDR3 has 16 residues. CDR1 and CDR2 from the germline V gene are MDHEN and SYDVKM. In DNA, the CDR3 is TGTGCCGGCAGCCCCCTCGGGGATCGGAACTCCTACGAGCAGTACTTC. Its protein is CAGSPLGDRNSYEQYF. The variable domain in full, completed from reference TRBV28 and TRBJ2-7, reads DVKVTQSSRYLVKRTGEKVFLECVQDMDHENMFWYRQDPGLGLRLIYFSYDVKMKEKGDIPEGYSVSREKKERFSLILESASTNQTSMYLCAGSPLGDRNSYEQYFGPGTRLTVT.

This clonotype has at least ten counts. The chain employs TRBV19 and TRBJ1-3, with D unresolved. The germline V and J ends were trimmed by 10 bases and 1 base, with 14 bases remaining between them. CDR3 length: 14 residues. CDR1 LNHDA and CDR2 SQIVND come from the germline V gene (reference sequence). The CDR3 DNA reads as TGTGCCACCGCCCCGGGAGGTTCTGGAAACACCATATATTTT. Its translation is CATAPGGSGNTIYF.

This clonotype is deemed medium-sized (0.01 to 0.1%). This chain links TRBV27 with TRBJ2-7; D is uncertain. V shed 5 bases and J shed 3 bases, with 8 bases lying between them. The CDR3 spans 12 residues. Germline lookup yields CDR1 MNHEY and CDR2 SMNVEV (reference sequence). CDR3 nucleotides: TGTGCCAGCAGTCTTGACGGCTACGAGCAGTACTTC. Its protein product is CASSLDGYEQYF.

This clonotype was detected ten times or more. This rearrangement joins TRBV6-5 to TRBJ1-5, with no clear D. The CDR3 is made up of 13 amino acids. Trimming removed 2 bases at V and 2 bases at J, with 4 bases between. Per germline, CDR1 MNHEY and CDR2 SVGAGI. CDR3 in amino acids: CASSYRGNQPQHF. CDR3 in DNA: TGTGCCAGCAGTTACAGGGGCAATCAGCCCCAGCATTTT.

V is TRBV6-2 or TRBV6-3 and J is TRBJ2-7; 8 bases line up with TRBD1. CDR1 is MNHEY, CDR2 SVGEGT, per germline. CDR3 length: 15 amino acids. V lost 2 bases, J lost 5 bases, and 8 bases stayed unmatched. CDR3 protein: CASSYLTGAVNEQYF. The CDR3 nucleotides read TGTGCCAGCAGTTACCTGACAGGGGCCGTTAACGAGCAGTACTTC.

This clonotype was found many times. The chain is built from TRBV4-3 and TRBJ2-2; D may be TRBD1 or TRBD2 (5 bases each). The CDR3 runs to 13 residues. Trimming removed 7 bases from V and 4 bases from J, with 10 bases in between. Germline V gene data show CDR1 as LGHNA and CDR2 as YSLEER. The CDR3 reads CASTGTSTGELFF. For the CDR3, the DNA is TGCGCCAGCACTGGGACCTCCACCGGGGAGCTGTTTTTT.

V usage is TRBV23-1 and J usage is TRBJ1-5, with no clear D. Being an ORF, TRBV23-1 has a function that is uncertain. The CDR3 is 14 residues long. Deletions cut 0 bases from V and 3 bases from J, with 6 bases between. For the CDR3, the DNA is TGCGCCAGCAGTCAATCGCCCGACAATCAGCCCCAGCATTTT. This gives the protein CASSQSPDNQPQHF.

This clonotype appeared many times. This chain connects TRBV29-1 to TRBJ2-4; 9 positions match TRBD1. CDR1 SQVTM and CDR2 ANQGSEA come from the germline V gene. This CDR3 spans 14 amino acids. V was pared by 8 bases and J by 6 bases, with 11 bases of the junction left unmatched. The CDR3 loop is CSPNGGTGTNIQYF. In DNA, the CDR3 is TGCAGCCCCAACGGGGGGACAGGGACAAACATTCAGTACTTC.

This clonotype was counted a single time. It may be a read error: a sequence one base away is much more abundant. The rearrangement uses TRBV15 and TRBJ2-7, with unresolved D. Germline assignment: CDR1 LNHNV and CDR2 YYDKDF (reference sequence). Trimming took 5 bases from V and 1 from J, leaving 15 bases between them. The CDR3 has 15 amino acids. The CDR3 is CATSRGRFGSYEQYF. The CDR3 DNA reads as TGTGCCACCAGCCGAGGCAGGTTTGGGTCCTACGAGCAGTACTTC.

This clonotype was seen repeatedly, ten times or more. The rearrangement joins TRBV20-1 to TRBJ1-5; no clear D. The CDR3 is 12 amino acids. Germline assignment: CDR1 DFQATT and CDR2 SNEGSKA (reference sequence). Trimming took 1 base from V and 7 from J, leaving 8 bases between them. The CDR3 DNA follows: TGCAGTGCTAGAGCGGCGAGGCAGCCCCAGCATTTT. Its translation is CSARAARQPQHF.

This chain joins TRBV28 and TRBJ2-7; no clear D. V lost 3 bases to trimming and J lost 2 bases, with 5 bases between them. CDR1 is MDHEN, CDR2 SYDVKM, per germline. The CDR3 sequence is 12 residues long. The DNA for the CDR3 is TGTGCCAGCAGTTTTTTCCCCTACGAGCAGTACTTC. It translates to CASSFFPYEQYF.

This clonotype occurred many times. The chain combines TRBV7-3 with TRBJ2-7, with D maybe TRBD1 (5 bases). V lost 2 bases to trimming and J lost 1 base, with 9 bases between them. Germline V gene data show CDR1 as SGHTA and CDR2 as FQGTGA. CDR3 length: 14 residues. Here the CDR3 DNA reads TGTGCCAGCAGCTTATTTCCAGGGTCCTACGAGCAGTACTTC. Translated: CASSLFPGSYEQYF.

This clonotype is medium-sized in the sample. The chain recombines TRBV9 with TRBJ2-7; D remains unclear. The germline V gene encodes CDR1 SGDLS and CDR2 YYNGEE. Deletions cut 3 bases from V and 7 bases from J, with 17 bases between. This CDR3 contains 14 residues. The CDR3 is CASSGDSPIREQYF. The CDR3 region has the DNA TGTGCCAGCAGCGGAGACTCCCCGATCCGGGAGCAGTACTTC.

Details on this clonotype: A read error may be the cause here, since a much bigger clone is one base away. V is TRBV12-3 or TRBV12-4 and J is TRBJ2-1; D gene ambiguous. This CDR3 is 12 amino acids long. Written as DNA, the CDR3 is TGTGCCAGCAAGGTGGGTGGGAATGAGCAGCTCTTC. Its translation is CASKVGGNEQLF.

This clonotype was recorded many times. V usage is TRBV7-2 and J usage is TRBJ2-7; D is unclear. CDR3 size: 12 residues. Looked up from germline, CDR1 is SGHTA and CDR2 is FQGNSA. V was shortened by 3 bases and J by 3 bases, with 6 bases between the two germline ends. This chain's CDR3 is CASSFTHYEQYF. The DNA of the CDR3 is TGTGCCAGCAGCTTTACCCACTACGAGCAGTACTTC.

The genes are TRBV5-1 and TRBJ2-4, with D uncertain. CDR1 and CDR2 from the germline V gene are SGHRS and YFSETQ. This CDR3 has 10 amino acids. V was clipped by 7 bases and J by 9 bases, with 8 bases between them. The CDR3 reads CASPQVIQYF. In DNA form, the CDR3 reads TGCGCCAGCCCCCAAGTCATTCAGTACTTC.

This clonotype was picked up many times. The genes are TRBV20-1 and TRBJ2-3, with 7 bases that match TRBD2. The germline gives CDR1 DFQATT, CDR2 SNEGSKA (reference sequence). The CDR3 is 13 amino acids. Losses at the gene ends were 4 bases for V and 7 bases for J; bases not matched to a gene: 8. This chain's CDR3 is CSATASGYYTQYF. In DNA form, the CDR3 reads TGCAGTGCTACGGCTAGCGGATATTATACGCAGTATTTT.

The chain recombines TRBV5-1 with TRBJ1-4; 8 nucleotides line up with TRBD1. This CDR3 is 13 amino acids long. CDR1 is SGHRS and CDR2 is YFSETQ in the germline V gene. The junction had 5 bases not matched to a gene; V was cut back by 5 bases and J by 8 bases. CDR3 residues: CASRSTGEEKLFF. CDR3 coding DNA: TGCGCCAGCAGGTCGACAGGGGAGGAAAAACTGTTTTTT.

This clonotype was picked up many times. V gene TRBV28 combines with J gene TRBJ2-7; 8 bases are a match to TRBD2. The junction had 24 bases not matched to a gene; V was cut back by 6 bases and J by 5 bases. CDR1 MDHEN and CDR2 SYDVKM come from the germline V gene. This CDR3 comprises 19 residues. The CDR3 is CASSHILGVTGTSSDEQYF. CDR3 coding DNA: TGTGCCAGCAGCCACATCTTAGGAGTAACCGGGACTAGTAGCGACGAGCAGTACTTC.

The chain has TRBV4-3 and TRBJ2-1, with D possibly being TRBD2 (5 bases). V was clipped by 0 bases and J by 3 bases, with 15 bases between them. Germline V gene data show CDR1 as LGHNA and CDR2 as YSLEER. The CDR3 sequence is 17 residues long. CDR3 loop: CASSQDMTRAFYNEQFF. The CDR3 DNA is TGCGCCAGCAGCCAAGATATGACGCGGGCTTTCTACAATGAGCAGTTCTTC.

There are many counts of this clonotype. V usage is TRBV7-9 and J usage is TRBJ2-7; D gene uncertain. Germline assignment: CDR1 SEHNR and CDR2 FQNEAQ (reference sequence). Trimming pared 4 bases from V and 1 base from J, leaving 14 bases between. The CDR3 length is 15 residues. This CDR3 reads CASSSSLRASYEQYF. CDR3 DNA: TGTGCCAGCAGCTCAAGTCTCAGAGCGTCCTACGAGCAGTACTTC. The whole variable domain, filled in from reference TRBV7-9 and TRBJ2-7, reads DTGVSQNPRHKITKRGQNVTFRCDPISEHNRLYWYRQTLGQGPEFLTYFQNEAQLEKSRLLSDRFSAERPKGSFSTLEIQRTEQGDSAMYLCASSSSLRASYEQYFGPGTRLTVT.

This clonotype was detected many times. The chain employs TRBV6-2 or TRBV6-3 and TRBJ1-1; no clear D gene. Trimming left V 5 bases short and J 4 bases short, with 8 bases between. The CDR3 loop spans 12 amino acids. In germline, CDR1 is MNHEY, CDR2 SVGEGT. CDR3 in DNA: TGTGCCAGCAGTCTCGGACTCACTGAAGCTTTCTTT. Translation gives CASSLGLTEAFF.

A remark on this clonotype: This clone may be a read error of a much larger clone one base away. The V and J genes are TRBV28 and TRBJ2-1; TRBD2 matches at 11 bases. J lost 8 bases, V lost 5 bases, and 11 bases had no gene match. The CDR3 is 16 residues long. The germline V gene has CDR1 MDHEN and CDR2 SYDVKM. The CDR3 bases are TGTGCCAGCAGTCCAACTAGCGGGAGACGTGTATATGAGCAGTTCTTC. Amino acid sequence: CASSPTSGRRVYEQFF.

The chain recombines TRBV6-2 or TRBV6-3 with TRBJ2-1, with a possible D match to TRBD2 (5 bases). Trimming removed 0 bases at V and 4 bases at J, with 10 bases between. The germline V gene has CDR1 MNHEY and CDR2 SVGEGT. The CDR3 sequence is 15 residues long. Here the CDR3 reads CASSYSFPGYNEQFF. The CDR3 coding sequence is TGTGCCAGCAGTTACTCGTTCCCGGGATACAATGAGCAGTTCTTC.

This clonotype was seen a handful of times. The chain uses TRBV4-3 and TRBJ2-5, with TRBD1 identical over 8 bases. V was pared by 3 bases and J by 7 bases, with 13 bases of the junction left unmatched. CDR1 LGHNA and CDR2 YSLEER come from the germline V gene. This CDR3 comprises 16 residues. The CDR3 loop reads CASSHQSGTGDSTQYF. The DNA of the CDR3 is TGCGCCAGCAGCCATCAATCCGGGACAGGAGACTCGACCCAGTACTTC.

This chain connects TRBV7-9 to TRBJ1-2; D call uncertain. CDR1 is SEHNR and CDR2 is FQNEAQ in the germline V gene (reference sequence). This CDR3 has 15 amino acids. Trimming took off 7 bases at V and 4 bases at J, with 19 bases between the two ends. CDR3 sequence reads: CASILGRAGPYGYTF. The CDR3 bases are TGTGCCAGCATATTAGGAAGGGCAGGTCCCTATGGCTACACCTTC.

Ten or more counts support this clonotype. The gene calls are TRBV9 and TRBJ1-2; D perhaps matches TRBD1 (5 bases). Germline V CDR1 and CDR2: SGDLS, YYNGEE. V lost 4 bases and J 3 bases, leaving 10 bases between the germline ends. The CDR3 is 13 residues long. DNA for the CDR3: TGTGCCAGCAGCCGGGGGGGGGACTATGGCTACACCTTC. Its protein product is CASSRGGDYGYTF.

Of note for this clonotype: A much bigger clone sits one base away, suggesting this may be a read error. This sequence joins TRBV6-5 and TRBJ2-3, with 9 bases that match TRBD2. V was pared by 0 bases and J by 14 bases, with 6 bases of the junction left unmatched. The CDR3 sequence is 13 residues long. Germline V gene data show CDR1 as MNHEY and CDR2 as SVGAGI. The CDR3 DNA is TGTGCCAGCAGTTACTCCGCGGGAGGGTTGCGGTATTTT. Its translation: CASSYSAGGLRYF.